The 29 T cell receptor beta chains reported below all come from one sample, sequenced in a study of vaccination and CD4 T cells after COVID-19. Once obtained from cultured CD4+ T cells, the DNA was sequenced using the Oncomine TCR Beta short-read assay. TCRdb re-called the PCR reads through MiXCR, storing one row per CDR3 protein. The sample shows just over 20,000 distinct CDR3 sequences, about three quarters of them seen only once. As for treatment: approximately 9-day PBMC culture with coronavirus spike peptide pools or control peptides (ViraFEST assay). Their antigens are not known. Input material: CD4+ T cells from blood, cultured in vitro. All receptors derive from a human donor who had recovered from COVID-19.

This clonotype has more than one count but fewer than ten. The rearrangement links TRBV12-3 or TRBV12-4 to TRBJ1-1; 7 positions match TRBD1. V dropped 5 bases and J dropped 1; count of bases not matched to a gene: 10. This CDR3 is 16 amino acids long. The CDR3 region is CASSDPGQNRNTEAFF. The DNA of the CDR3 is TGTGCCAGCAGTGATCCGGGACAGAATAGGAACACTGAAGCTTTCTTT.

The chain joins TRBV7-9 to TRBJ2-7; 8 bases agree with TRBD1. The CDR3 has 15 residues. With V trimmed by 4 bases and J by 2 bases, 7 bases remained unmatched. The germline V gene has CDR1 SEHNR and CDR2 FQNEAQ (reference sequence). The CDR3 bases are TGTGCCAGCAGCTCGGACAGGGAAAAAGCCTACGAGCAGTACTTC. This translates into CASSSDREKAYEQYF.

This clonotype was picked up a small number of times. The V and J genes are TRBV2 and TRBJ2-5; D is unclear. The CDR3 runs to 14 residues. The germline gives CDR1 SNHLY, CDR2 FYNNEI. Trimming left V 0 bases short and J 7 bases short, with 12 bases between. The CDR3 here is CASSEALLPGTQYF. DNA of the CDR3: TGTGCCAGCAGTGAAGCGCTTCTACCAGGGACCCAGTACTTC.

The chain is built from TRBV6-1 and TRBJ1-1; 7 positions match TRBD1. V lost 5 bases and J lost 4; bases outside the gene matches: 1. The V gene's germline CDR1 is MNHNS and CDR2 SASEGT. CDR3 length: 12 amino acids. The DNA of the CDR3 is TGTGCCAGCAGTACAGGGGTCACTGAAGCTTTCTTT. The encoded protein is CASSTGVTEAFF.

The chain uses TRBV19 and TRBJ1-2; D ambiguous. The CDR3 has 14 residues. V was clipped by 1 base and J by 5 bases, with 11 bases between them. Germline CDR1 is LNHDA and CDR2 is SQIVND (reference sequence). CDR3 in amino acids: CASSIGGGAYGYTF. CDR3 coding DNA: TGTGCCAGTAGTATAGGTGGAGGAGCTTATGGCTACACCTTC.

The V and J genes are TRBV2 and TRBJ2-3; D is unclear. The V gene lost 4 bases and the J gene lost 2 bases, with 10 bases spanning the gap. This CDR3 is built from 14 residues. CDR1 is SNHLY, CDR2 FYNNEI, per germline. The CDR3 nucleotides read TGTGCCAGCAGTGCGACATATCCCACAGATACGCAGTATTTT. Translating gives CASSATYPTDTQYF.

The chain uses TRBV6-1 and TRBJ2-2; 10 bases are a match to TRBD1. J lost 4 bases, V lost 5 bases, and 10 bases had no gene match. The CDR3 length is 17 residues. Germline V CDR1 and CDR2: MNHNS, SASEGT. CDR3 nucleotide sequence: TGTGCCAGCAGTCCCCGTCCCGGACAGGGGGTCACCGGGGAGCTGTTTTTT. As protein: CASSPRPGQGVTGELFF.

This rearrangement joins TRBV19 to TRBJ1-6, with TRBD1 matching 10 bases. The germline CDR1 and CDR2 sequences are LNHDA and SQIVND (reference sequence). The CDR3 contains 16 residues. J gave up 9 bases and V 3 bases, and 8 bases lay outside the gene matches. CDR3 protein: CASSITGTGVASPLHF. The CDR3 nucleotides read TGTGCCAGTAGTATCACCGGGACAGGGGTTGCTTCACCCCTCCACTTT. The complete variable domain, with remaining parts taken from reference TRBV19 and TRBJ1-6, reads DGGITQSPKYLFRKEGQNVTLSCEQNLNHDAMYWYRQDPGQGLRLIYYSQIVNDFQKGDIAEGYSVSREKKESFPLTVTSAQKNPTAFYLCASSITGTGVASPLHFGNGTRLTVT.

Here the CDR3 reads CASSLGQGPTYEQYF. CDR3 bases: TGTGCCAGCAGCTTAGGCCAGGGCCCGACCTACGAGCAGTACTTC. The chain combines TRBV7-9 with TRBJ2-7; TRBD1 is a possible D gene (5 bases). The V and J ends lost 1 base and 2 bases respectively, with 12 bases between them. CDR1 and CDR2 (germline): SEHNR, FQNEAQ (reference sequence). This CDR3 has 15 residues.

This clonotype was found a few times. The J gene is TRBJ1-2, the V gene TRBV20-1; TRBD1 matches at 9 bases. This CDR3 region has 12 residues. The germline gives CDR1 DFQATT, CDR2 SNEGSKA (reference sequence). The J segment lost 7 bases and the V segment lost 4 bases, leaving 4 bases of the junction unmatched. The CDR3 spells CSAKQGAFGYTF. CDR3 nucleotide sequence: TGCAGTGCTAAACAGGGGGCGTTTGGCTACACCTTC.

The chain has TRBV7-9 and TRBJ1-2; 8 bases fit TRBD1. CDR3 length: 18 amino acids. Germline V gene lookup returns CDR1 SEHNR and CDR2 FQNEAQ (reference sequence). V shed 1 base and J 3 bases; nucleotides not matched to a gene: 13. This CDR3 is CASSLGSLFQGADYGYTF. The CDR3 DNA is TGTGCCAGCAGCTTAGGTTCCCTATTTCAGGGGGCTGACTATGGCTACACCTTC.

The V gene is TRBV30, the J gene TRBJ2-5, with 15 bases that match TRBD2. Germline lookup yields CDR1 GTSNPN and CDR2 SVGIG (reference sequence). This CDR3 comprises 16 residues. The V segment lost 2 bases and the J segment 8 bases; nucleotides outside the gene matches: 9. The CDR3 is CAWSPPGTSGRNTQYF. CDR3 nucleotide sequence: TGTGCCTGGAGTCCCCCCGGGACTAGCGGGAGGAATACCCAGTACTTC. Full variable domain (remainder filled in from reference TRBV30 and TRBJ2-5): SQTIHQWPATLVQPVGSPLSLECTVEGTSNPNLYWYRQAAGRGLQLLFYSVGIGQISSEVPQNLSASRPQDRQFILSSKKLLLSDSGFYLCAWSPPGTSGRNTQYFGPGTRLLVL.

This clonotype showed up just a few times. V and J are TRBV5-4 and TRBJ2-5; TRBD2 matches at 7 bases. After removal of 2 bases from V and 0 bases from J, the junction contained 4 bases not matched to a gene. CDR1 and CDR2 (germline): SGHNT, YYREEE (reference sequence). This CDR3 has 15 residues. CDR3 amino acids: CASSFGGRNQETQYF. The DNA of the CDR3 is TGTGCCAGCAGCTTCGGGGGGAGAAACCAAGAGACCCAGTACTTC.

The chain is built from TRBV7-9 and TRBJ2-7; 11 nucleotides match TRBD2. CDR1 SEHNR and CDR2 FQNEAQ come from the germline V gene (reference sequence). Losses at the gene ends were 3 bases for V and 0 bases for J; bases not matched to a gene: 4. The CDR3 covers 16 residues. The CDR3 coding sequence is TGTGCCAGCAGCTTGGCCGGGACTAGCGGCTCCTACGAGCAGTACTTC. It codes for CASSLAGTSGSYEQYF.

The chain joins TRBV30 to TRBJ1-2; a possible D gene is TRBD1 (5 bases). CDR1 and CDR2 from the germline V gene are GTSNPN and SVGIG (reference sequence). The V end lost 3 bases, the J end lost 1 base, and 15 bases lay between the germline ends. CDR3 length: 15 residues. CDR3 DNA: TGTGCCTGGAGGGGAGGGGCAGAAAATAACTATGGCTACACCTTC. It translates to CAWRGGAENNYGYTF. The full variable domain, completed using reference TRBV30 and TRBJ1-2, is SQTIHQWPATLVQPVGSPLSLECTVEGTSNPNLYWYRQAAGRGLQLLFYSVGIGQISSEVPQNLSASRPQDRQFILSSKKLLLSDSGFYLCAWRGGAENNYGYTFGSGTRLTVV.

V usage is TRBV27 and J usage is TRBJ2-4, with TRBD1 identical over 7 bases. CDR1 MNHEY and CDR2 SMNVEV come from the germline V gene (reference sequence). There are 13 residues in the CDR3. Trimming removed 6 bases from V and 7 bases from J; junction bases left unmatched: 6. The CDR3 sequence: CASRSGGSNIQYF. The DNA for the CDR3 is TGTGCCAGCAGGTCAGGGGGTAGCAACATTCAGTACTTC.

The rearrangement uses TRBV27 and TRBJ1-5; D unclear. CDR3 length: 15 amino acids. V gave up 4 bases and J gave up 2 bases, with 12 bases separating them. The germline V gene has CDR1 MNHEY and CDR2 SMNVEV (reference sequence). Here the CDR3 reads CASSSGRSGNQPQHF. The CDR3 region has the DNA TGTGCCAGCAGTTCGGGGAGGTCGGGCAATCAGCCCCAGCATTTT.

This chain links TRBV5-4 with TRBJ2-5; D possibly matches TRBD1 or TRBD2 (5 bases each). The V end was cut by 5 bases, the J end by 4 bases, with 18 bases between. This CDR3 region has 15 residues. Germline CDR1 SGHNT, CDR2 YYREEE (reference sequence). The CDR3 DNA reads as TGTGCCAGCAGTTTTGGCCCGGGGCTAGGAGAGACCCAGTACTTC. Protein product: CASSFGPGLGETQYF.

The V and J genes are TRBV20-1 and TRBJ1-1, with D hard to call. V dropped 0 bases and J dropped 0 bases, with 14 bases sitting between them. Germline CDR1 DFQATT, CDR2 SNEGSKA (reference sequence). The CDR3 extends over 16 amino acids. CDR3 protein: CSARDRRSSLNTEAFF. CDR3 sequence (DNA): TGCAGTGCTAGAGATCGGCGGAGTTCTCTGAACACTGAAGCTTTCTTT.

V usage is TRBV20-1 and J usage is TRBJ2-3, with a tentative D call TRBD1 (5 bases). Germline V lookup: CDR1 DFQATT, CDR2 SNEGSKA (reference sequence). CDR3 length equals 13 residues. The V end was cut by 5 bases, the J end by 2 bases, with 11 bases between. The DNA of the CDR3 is TGCAGTGCTTATGGACAATCCACAGATACGCAGTATTTT. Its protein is CSAYGQSTDTQYF.

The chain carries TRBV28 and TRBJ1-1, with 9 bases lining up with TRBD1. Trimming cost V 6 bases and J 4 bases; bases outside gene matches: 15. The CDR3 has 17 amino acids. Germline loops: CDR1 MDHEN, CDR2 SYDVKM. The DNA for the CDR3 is TGTGCCAGCAGCACCGAAACAGGGGGCGCAAAGGGCACTGAAGCTTTCTTT. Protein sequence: CASSTETGGAKGTEAFF.

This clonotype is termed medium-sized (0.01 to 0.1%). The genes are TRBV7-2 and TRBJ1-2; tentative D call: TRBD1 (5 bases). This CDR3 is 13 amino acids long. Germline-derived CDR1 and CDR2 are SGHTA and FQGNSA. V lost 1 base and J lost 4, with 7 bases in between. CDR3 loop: CASSLDRTYGYTF. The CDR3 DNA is TGTGCCAGCAGCTTAGACAGGACCTATGGCTACACCTTC.

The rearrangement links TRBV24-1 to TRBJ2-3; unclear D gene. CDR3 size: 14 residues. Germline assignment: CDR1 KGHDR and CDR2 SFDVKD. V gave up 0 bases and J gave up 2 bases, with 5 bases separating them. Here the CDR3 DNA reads TGTGCCACCAGTGATTTGCAGACCACAGATACGCAGTATTTT. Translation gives CATSDLQTTDTQYF.

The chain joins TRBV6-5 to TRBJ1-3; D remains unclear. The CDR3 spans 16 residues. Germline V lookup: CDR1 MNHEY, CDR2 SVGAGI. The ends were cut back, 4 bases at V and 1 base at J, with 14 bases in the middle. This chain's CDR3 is CASSSTLQVSGNTIYF. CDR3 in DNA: TGTGCCAGCAGTTCAACCCTTCAGGTATCTGGAAACACCATATATTTT.

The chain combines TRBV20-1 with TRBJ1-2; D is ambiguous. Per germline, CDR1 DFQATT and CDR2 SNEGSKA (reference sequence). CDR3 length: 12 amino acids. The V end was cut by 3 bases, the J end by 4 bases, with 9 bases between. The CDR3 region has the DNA TGCAGTGCTAGCACCCTCCCCTATGGCTACACCTTC. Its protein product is CSASTLPYGYTF.

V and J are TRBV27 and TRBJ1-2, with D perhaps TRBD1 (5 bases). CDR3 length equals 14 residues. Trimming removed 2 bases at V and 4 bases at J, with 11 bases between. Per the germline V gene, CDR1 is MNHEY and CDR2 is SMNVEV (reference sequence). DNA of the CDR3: TGTGCCAGCAGTTTAGGTGGGCAGGGCTATGGCTACACCTTC. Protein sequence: CASSLGGQGYGYTF.

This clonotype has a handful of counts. Here the CDR3 reads CSARVYSNQPQHF. The CDR3 DNA sequence: TGCAGTGCTAGGGTCTATAGCAATCAGCCCCAGCATTTT. This sequence joins TRBV20-1 and TRBJ1-5; D is uncertain. Germline V gives CDR1 DFQATT, CDR2 SNEGSKA (reference sequence). Deletions cut 3 bases from V and 0 bases from J, with 6 bases between. The CDR3 extends over 13 amino acids.

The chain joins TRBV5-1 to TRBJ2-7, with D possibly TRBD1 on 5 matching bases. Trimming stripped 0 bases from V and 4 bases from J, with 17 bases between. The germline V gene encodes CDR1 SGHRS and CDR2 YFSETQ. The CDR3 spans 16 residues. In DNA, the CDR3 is TGCGCCAGCAGCTTGGCCAGGCAGGGTGGTACGTACGAGCAGTACTTC. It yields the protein CASSLARQGGTYEQYF.

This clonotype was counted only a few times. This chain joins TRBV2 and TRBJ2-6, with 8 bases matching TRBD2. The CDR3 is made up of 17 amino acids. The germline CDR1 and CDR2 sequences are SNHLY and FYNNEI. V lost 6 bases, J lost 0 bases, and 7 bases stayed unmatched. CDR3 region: CASSQTGGSSGANVLTF. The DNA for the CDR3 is TGTGCCAGCAGCCAAACGGGAGGGTCCTCTGGGGCCAACGTCCTGACTTTC.